This T cell receptor beta chain stems from a study of cytomegalovirus exposure and HLA in healthy donors. PCR involved 60 Vbeta and 13 Jbeta primers. Clones were read by immunoSEQ multiplex PCR, and TCRdb kept only the in-frame ones, dropping some. Here the sample spans approximately 110,000 clones, roughly 68% being singletons. Study results and caveats: The authors considered a cluster of highly shared sequence variants likely to be a sequencing artifact. After further analysis at a later stage, around 17,000 TCR beta sequences were associated with HLA alleles at 0.05 false discovery rate.

A remark on this clone: No antigen is known for it.

The germline V gene encodes CDR1 SGHDN and CDR2 FVKESK. Trimming pared 4 bases from V and 2 bases from J, leaving 12 bases between. CDR3 size: 15 residues. The origin of this receptor is a woman in her forties or fifties in good health and CMV-seropositive. The chain combines TRBV14 with TRBJ1-5, with D maybe TRBD1 (6 bases). The sequenced sample was PBMCs. The CDR3: CASSRSSGGNQPQHF. As DNA, the CDR3 is TGTGCCAGCAGCCGCTCGTCAGGGGGCAATCAGCCCCAGCATTTT.